This TCR beta chain was recorded in a study of CD8 T cells in Susac syndrome. Reverse transcription used about 0.5 to 1 ug RNA and random hexamers. Amplification of the TCR beta CDR3 was carried out by immunoSEQ multiplex PCR, which spanned a total of 54 Vbeta and 13 Jbeta segments. TCRdb used MiXCR to reprocess the immunoSEQ multiplex PCR reads, holding one entry per CDR3 protein. The data show about 160,000 distinct CDR3 sequences, approximately 94% seen once. The authors sequenced TCR beta from blood CD8+ and CD4+ T cells. The CD8+ and CD4+ T cells were negatively isolated, with the TEMRA cells enriched by FACS. The clonotype comes from a human donor with multiple sclerosis. The sample comprised CD4+ T cells from PBMCs.

The CDR3 DNA follows: TGTGCCACCAGCAGAGACCGCGGGAATGAGCAGTTCTTC. As protein: CATSRDRGNEQFF. This chain uses TRBV15 with TRBJ2-1, with D perhaps TRBD2 (5 bases). The CDR3 contains 13 residues. V lost 0 bases to trimming and J lost 7 bases, with 7 bases between them. Germline V gene sequence: CDR1 LNHNV, CDR2 YYDKDF (reference sequence).